This T cell receptor (beta chain) was identified during a study of post-analysis software for immune sequencing data. Turning to the study itself: As for disease course, relapsing-remitting, secondary progressive and progressive-relapsing multiple sclerosis were all included. Study-level points and caveats: Comparison with controls showed significantly lower normalized Chao1 diversity in multiple sclerosis patients. A handful of TRBV segments occurring more often in patients than controls included TRBV5-6, TRBV5-1 and TRBV20-1.

The authors incorporated unique molecular identifiers into the TCR beta cDNA libraries. Yield was roughly 500,000 cDNA molecules from approximately 0.95 to 9.8 million T cells. TCRdb itself ran the PCR reads through MiXCR, one entry per CDR3 protein. The data contain about 820,000 distinct CDR3 sequences, about 50% of them singletons. The V gene's germline CDR1 is SGHRS and CDR2 YFSETQ. The trim removed 4 bases at V and 3 bases at J, leaving 5 bases unmatched. This CDR3 comprises 14 residues. Remarks on this clonotype: Its antigen remains unidentified.

The chain uses TRBV5-1 and TRBJ1-2; 8 bases map to TRBD1. Input material: blood. The sequence came from a girl under 18 with multiple sclerosis. The DNA of the CDR3 is TGCGCCAGCAGCGACCTACAGGGGGACTATGGCTACACCTTC. It codes for CASSDLQGDYGYTF.